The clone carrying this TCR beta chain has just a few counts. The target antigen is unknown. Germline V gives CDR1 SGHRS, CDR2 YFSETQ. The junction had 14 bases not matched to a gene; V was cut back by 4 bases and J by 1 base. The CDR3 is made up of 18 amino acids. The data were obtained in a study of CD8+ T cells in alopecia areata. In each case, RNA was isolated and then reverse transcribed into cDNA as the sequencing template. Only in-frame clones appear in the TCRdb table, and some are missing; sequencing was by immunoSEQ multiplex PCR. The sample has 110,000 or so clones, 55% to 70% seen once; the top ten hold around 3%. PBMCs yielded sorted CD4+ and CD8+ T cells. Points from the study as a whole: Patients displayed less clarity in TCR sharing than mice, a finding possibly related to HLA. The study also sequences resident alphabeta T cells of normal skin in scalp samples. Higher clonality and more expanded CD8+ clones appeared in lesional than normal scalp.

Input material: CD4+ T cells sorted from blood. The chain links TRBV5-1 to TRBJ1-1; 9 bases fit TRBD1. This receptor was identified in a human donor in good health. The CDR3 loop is CASSITAHRGRTNTEAFF. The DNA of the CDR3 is TGCGCCAGCAGCATTACGGCTCACAGGGGGCGGACGAACACTGAAGCTTTCTTT.